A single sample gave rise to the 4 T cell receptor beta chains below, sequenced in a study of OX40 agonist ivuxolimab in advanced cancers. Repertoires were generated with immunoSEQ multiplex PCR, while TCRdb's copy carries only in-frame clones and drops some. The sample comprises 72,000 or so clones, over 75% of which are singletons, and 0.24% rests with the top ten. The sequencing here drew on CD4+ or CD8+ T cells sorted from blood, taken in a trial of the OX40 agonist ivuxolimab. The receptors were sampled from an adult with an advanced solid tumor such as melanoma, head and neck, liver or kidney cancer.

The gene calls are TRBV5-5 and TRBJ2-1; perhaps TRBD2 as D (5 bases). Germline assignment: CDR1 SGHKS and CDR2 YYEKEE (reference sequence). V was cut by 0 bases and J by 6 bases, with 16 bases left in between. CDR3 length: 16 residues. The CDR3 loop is CASSLGSSGSINEQFF. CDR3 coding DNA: TGTGCCAGCAGCTTGGGATCGAGTGGGAGCATCAATGAGCAGTTCTTC.

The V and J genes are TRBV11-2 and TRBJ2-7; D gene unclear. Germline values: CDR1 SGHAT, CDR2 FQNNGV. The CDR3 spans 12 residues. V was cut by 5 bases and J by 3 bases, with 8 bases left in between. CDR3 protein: CASSPWDYEQYF. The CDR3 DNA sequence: TGTGCCAGCAGCCCCTGGGACTACGAGCAGTACTTC.

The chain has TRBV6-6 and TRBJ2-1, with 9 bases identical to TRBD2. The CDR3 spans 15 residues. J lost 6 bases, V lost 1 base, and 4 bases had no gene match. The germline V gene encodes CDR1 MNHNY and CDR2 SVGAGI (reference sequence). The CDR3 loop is CASSYLAGEFNEQFF. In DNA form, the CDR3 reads TGTGCCAGCAGTTACTTAGCGGGAGAGTTCAATGAGCAGTTCTTC.

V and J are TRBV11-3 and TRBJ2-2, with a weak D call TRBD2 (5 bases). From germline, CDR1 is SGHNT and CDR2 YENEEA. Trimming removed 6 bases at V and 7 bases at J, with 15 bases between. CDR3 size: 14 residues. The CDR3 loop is CASSSYYAGGELFF. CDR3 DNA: TGTGCCAGCAGTAGCTACTACGCGGGCGGGGAGCTGTTTTTT.